Sequencing of this T cell receptor beta chain was carried out in a study of regulatory T cells in long-lasting Graves disease. Study-wide findings and caveats: New patients shared 750 to 1,000 public clonotypes, and persistent patients shared more, with over 2,500.

This clonotype was recorded at least ten times. As yet, its antigen is unknown. This CDR3 contains 14 residues. The V and J ends lost 3 bases and 8 bases respectively, with 16 bases between them. Germline V gene sequence: CDR1 SNHLY, CDR2 FYNNEI. Construction of the TCR beta libraries employed iRepertoire HTBI primers in conjunction with Arm-PCR of CDR3 regions. From the multiplex PCR reads, TCRdb called clonotypes with MiXCR, one entry per CDR3 protein. The sample has over 200,000 distinct CDR3 sequences; under 20% are singletons. Time point reported: newly diagnosed GD, antithyroid drugs for less than 3 months. The authors made the TCR library using RNA they extracted from PBMCs. The same data also went into a second study, on T cells in Graves' hyperthyroidism and ophthalmopathy. As that report states: Researchers ran a first-round RT-PCR on the TCR CDR3 using the HTBI primer set. Most thyroid clonotypes that were expanded above 0.001 also turned up in blood. A model using 13 V-J features told ophthalmopathy apart from stable hyperthyroidism.

The sequence came from a woman in her 30s with Graves disease. This specimen was peripheral blood mononuclear cells (PBMCs), taken at new diagnosis, from a patient treated with antithyroid drugs. V and J are TRBV2 and TRBJ1-2, with unresolved D. CDR3 in DNA: TGTGCCAGCAGTGATACTCAGAGGGCCGGCGGCTACACCTTC. As protein: CASSDTQRAGGYTF.